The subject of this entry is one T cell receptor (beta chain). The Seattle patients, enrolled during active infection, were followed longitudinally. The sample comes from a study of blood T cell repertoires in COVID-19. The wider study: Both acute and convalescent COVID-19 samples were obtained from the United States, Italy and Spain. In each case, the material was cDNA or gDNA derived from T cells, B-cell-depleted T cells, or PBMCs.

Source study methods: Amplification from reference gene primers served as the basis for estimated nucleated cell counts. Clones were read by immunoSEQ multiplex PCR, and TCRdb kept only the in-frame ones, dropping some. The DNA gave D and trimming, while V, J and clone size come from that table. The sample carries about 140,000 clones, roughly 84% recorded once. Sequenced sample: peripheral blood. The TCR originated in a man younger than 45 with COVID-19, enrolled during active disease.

The CDR3 DNA sequence: TGTGCTAGTCAAGGGGAGGAGGGATATGTGTTGGGCAATGAGCAGTTCTTC. Encoded protein: CASQGEEGYVLGNEQFF. The chain joins TRBV19 to TRBJ2-1; TRBD2 is a possible D gene (6 bases). Germline V gene data show CDR1 as LNHDA and CDR2 as SQIVND (reference sequence). The CDR3 loop spans 17 amino acids.